One sample yielded the 27 T cell receptor beta chains listed below, sequenced in a study of cytomegalovirus exposure and HLA in healthy donors. Here immunoSEQ multiplex PCR was the method, and the copy in TCRdb shows in-frame clones only, minus some. Of about 74,000 clones listed, around 94% are singletons. The sequencing sample was made of PBMCs. The receptors here all came from a man in his late teens or twenties in good health and CMV-seropositive.

The chain couples TRBV4-2 to TRBJ2-7, with TRBD2 matching 11 bases. The CDR3 length is 15 residues. The germline CDR1 and CDR2 sequences are LGHNA and YNFKEQ. Unmatched junction bases numbered 4, after V lost 3 bases and J lost 3 bases. CDR3 loop: CASSHPGLAVYEQYF. The DNA of the CDR3 is TGTGCCAGCAGCCATCCGGGACTAGCGGTCTACGAGCAGTACTTC.

V and J are TRBV30 and TRBJ2-1; 10 nucleotides line up with TRBD2. J gave up 6 bases and V 1 base, and 9 bases lay outside the gene matches. CDR3 length equals 16 residues. Per the germline V gene, CDR1 is GTSNPN and CDR2 is SVGIG (reference sequence). The CDR3 sequence: CAWSEAASGSRNEQFF. Here the CDR3 DNA reads TGTGCCTGGAGTGAGGCGGCTAGCGGGAGTCGCAATGAGCAGTTCTTC.

The chain carries TRBV28 and TRBJ2-7; 9 nucleotides match TRBD1. The CDR3 has 12 residues. Germline values: CDR1 MDHEN, CDR2 SYDVKM. V lost 7 bases to trimming and J lost 6 bases; unmatched junction nucleotides: 4. Written as DNA, the CDR3 is TGTGCCAGCAATACAGGGGGCCCCGAGCAGTACTTC. It specifies CASNTGGPEQYF.

The J gene is TRBJ2-1, the V gene TRBV19; 9 positions agree with TRBD2. The CDR3 spans 15 residues. With 3 bases clipped from V and 10 bases from J, the junction kept 10 bases outside the gene matches. Germline lookup yields CDR1 LNHDA and CDR2 SQIVND (reference sequence). The CDR3 loop is CASSMAGGVVAEQFF. For the CDR3, the DNA is TGTGCCAGTAGTATGGCGGGGGGGGTGGTAGCCGAGCAGTTCTTC.

J is TRBJ2-3 and V is TRBV19; perhaps TRBD2 as D (6 bases). The CDR3 has 15 residues. Between the trimmed V and J ends, which lost 3 bases and 8 bases, there was a span of 18 bases. Germline CDR1 LNHDA, CDR2 SQIVND (reference sequence). In DNA form, the CDR3 reads TGTGCCAGTAGTATTGGGGACTTAGGAGTGGGTACGCAGTATTTT. Translation: CASSIGDLGVGTQYF.

The CDR3 protein is CASSPGRGTGELFF. CDR3 nucleotide sequence: TGTGCCAGCAGCCCGGGGAGGGGCACCGGGGAGCTGTTTTTT. The chain uses TRBV6-5 and TRBJ2-2, with TRBD2 matching 7 bases. CDR3 length equals 14 residues. The trim removed 6 bases at V and 4 bases at J, leaving 5 bases unmatched. Looked up from germline, CDR1 is MNHEY and CDR2 is SVGAGI.

The rearrangement links TRBV7-3 to TRBJ1-2, with TRBD1 as a possible D gene (5 bases). The CDR3 runs to 13 residues. Trimming removed 5 bases from V and 7 bases from J, with 14 bases in between. Germline-derived CDR1 and CDR2 are SGHTA and FQGTGA. For the CDR3, the DNA is TGTGCCAGCAGCATCGGGGGATATGGTGGCTACACCTTC. This codes for CASSIGGYGGYTF. The full variable domain, rest sourced from reference TRBV7-3 and TRBJ1-2, is GAGVSQTPSNKVTEKGKYVELRCDPISGHTALYWYRQSLGQGPEFLIYFQGTGAADDSGLPNDRFFAVRPEGSVSTLKIQRTERGDSAVYLCASSIGGYGGYTFGSGTRLTVV.

This chain uses TRBV4-1 with TRBJ1-3; perhaps TRBD1 as D (6 bases). The length of the CDR3 is 15 residues. Germline CDR1 is MGHRA and CDR2 is YSYEKL. The ends were cut back, 5 bases at V and 0 bases at J, with 11 bases in the middle. The CDR3 region is CASSSQGYSGNTIYF. CDR3 DNA sequence: TGCGCCAGCAGCTCTCAGGGGTACTCTGGAAACACCATATATTTT.

The V gene is TRBV5-1, the J gene TRBJ2-1; D not resolved. CDR1 SGHRS and CDR2 YFSETQ come from the germline V gene. V was shortened by 4 bases and J by 3 bases, with 14 bases between the two germline ends. The CDR3 has 15 amino acids. The CDR3 DNA is TGCGCCAGCAGCCAGACATCAAGTAACTACAATGAGCAGTTCTTC. This translates into CASSQTSSNYNEQFF.

The CDR3 coding sequence is TGTGCCAGCGGGACTAGCGGGAAAAATGAGCAGTTCTTC. Its translation is CASGTSGKNEQFF. The chain uses TRBV28 and TRBJ2-1; 13 bases map to TRBD2. The CDR3 consists of 13 residues. Germline V gives CDR1 MDHEN, CDR2 SYDVKM. The ends lost 8 bases at V and 7 bases at J; junction bases unmatched: 2.

The J gene is TRBJ1-2, the V gene TRBV7-2, with TRBD1 identical over 7 bases. Germline CDR1 reads SGHTA; CDR2 reads FQGNSA. J was trimmed by 5 bases and V by 0 bases; bases with no gene match: 3. CDR3 size: 14 residues. CDR3 residues: CASSLAGTDYGYTF. The CDR3 DNA reads as TGTGCCAGCAGCTTAGCGGGGACAGATTATGGCTACACCTTC.

The chain joins TRBV9 to TRBJ2-1, with D uncertain. Germline values: CDR1 SGDLS, CDR2 YYNGEE. This CDR3 is 13 amino acids long. Deletions cut 2 bases from V and 2 bases from J, with 5 bases between. For the CDR3, the DNA is TGTGCCAGCAGCGTCTTCGCCTACAATGAGCAGTTCTTC. Its translation is CASSVFAYNEQFF.

This clone has only one observation. The chain is built from TRBV10-3 and TRBJ1-1; D perhaps matches TRBD1 (5 bases). Germline CDR1 ENHRY, CDR2 SYGVKD. The CDR3 runs 13 residues. Between the trimmed V and J ends, which lost 7 bases and 2 bases, there was a span of 11 bases. Here the CDR3 reads CAIKLDTNTEAFF. CDR3 coding DNA: TGTGCCATCAAATTGGACACCAACACTGAAGCTTTCTTT.

The chain has TRBV29-1 and TRBJ1-1; 8 positions match TRBD1. This CDR3 has 12 residues. V gave up 7 bases and J gave up 5 bases; unmatched junction bases: 6. Looked up from germline, CDR1 is SQVTM and CDR2 is ANQGSEA. CDR3 in amino acids: CSAGGGLTEAFF. DNA of the CDR3: TGCAGCGCAGGGGGCGGCTTAACTGAAGCTTTCTTT.

The chain combines TRBV7-3 with TRBJ2-3; tentative D call: TRBD2 (5 bases). The CDR3 covers 15 residues. The ends were cut back, 5 bases at V and 2 bases at J, with 14 bases in the middle. CDR1 and CDR2 (germline): SGHTA, FQGTGA. The CDR3 loop reads CASSRSGILTDTQYF. The CDR3 DNA sequence: TGTGCCAGCAGCAGATCCGGGATACTCACAGATACGCAGTATTTT.

The chain has TRBV11-3 and TRBJ2-2; D not certain. V was cut by 5 bases and J by 0 bases, with 7 bases left in between. From germline, CDR1 is SGHNT and CDR2 YENEEA. The CDR3 has 14 amino acids. In DNA, the CDR3 is TGTGCCAGCAGCCCAGTTTCGAACACCGGGGAGCTGTTTTTT. This encodes CASSPVSNTGELFF.

The V and J genes are TRBV5-1 and TRBJ2-7, with D perhaps matching TRBD2 (6 bases). The V end lost 3 bases, the J end lost 2 bases, and 12 bases lay between the germline ends. The CDR3 is 14 amino acids. Per germline, CDR1 SGHRS and CDR2 YFSETQ. CDR3 protein: CASSSGSGAYEQYF. CDR3 coding DNA: TGCGCCAGCAGCTCCGGGAGTGGCGCCTACGAGCAGTACTTC.

This chain uses TRBV6-1 with TRBJ1-2; TRBD1 is a possible D gene (6 bases). Trimming took 7 bases from V and 6 from J, leaving 15 bases between them. This CDR3 has 13 residues. In germline, CDR1 is MNHNS, CDR2 SASEGT. The CDR3 DNA is TGTGCCAGCACATTAAACCGACAGGATGGCTACACCTTC. Residues: CASTLNRQDGYTF.

In DNA form, the CDR3 reads TGTGCCAGCAGCGGAGGGGTGCTCGGGGCCCAGCATTTT. Translating it yields CASSGGVLGAQHF. This chain links TRBV6-1 with TRBJ1-5; D may be TRBD1 (5 bases). The V gene's germline CDR1 is MNHNS and CDR2 SASEGT. This CDR3 has 13 amino acids. The V end was cut by 6 bases, the J end by 11 bases, with 17 bases between.

J is TRBJ2-7 and V is TRBV19, with TRBD2 as a possible D gene (5 bases). CDR1 and CDR2 from the germline V gene are LNHDA and SQIVND (reference sequence). The CDR3 extends over 13 amino acids. Trimming removed 6 bases at V and 6 bases at J, with 15 bases between. For the CDR3, the DNA is TGTGCCAGTAGCCCCGGTCCGCGGGCCGAGCAGTACTTC. Protein: CASSPGPRAEQYF.

V and J are TRBV28 and TRBJ1-2, with a possible D match to TRBD1 (5 bases). The V end lost 5 bases, the J end lost 6 bases, and 22 bases lay between the germline ends. Germline values: CDR1 MDHEN, CDR2 SYDVKM. The CDR3 covers 16 residues. The CDR3 here is CASSPETGPMLDGYTF. CDR3 DNA sequence: TGTGCCAGCAGTCCAGAAACAGGTCCTATGCTGGATGGCTACACCTTC.

The rearrangement joins TRBV6-6 to TRBJ2-5; 7 bases are shared with TRBD1. CDR3 length: 12 residues. Germline V CDR1 and CDR2: MNHNY, SVGAGI (reference sequence). The trim removed 7 bases at V and 5 bases at J, leaving 4 bases unmatched. CDR3 in amino acids: CASNTGDETQYF. The DNA for the CDR3 is TGTGCCAGCAATACAGGGGACGAGACCCAGTACTTC.

J is TRBJ2-2 and V is TRBV27, with 7 bases lining up with TRBD1. The CDR3 is 16 residues long. V was pared by 3 bases and J by 3 bases, with 7 bases of the junction left unmatched. Germline V gene sequence: CDR1 MNHEY, CDR2 SMNVEV (reference sequence). The CDR3 protein is CASSFYRGRDTGELFF. In DNA, the CDR3 is TGTGCCAGCAGTTTCTACAGGGGCCGGGACACCGGGGAGCTGTTTTTT.

This sequence joins TRBV28 and TRBJ1-6, with D possibly being TRBD1 (5 bases). V dropped 7 bases and J dropped 9 bases, with 13 bases sitting between them. CDR1 and CDR2 (germline): MDHEN, SYDVKM. The CDR3 length is 13 residues. CDR3 sequence: CASNNPRVSPLHF. For the CDR3, the DNA is TGTGCCAGCAACAACCCCAGGGTTTCACCCCTCCACTTT.

The gene calls are TRBV25-1 and TRBJ2-2, with D unclear. CDR1 is MGHDK and CDR2 is SYGVNS in the germline V gene. V lost 4 bases to trimming and J lost 6 bases, with 6 bases between them. This CDR3 has 12 residues. The chain's CDR3 is CASSARSGELFF. CDR3 bases: TGTGCCAGCAGTGCGAGGTCCGGGGAGCTGTTTTTT.

The gene calls are TRBV2 and TRBJ1-1; perhaps TRBD1 as D (6 bases). The CDR3 covers 15 residues. With 6 bases removed from V and 4 bases from J, the gap between germline ends came to 18 bases. The germline gives CDR1 SNHLY, CDR2 FYNNEI. In nucleotides, the CDR3 is TGTGCCAGCAGCCCTAATGGGGGCGGGAGCACTGAAGCTTTCTTT. Its translation: CASSPNGGGSTEAFF.

CDR3 region: CASSHPGGANTEAFF. For the CDR3, the DNA is TGCGCCAGCAGCCACCCGGGCGGGGCGAACACTGAAGCTTTCTTT. The V call is TRBV5-1, the J call TRBJ1-1, with TRBD1 as a possible D gene (5 bases). The V gene lost 4 bases and the J gene lost 1 base, with 14 bases spanning the gap. This CDR3 contains 15 residues. Germline V lookup: CDR1 SGHRS, CDR2 YFSETQ.